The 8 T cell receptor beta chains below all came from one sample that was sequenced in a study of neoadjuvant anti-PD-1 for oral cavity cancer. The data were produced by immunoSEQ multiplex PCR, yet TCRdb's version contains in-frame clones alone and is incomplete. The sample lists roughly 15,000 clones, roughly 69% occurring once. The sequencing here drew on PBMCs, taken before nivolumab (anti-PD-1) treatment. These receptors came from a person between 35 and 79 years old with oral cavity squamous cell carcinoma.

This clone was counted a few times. The CDR3: CASSVQGGPQETQYF. The CDR3 bases are TGTGCCAGCAGCGTACAGGGGGGCCCGCAAGAGACCCAGTACTTC. J is TRBJ2-5 and V is TRBV9; maybe TRBD1 (7 bases). This CDR3 contains 15 residues. Germline assignment: CDR1 SGDLS and CDR2 YYNGEE. Deletions cut 1 base from V and 2 bases from J, with 12 bases between.

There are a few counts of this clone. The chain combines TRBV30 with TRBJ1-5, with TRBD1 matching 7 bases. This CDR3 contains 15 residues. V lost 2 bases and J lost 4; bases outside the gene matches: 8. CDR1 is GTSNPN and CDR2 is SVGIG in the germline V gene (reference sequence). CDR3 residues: CAWSLAGTANQPQHF. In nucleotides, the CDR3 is TGTGCCTGGAGTCTCGCAGGGACAGCAAATCAGCCCCAGCATTTT.

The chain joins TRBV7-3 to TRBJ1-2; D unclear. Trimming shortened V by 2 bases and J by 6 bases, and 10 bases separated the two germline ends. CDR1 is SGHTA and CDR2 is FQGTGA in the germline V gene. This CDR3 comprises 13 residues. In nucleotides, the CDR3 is TGTGCCAGCAGCTTATATCACGGGGATGGCTACACCTTC. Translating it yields CASSLYHGDGYTF.

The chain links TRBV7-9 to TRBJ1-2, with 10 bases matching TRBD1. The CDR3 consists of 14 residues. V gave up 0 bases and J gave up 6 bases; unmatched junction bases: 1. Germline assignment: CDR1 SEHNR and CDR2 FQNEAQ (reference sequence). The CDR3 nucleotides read TGTGCCAGCAGCTTAGCTGGACAGGGGGATGGCTACACCTTC. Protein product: CASSLAGQGDGYTF.

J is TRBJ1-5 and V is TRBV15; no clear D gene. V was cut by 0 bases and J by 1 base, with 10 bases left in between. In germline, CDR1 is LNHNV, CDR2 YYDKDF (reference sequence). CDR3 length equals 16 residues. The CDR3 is CATSRDPWASNQPQHF. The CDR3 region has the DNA TGTGCCACCAGCAGAGATCCTTGGGCAAGCAATCAGCCCCAGCATTTT. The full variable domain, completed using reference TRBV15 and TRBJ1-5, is DAMVIQNPRYQVTQFGKPVTLSCSQTLNHNVMYWYQQKSSQAPKLLFHYYDKDFNNEADTPDNFQSRRPNTSFCFLDIRSPGLGDTAMYLCATSRDPWASNQPQHFGDGTRLSIL.

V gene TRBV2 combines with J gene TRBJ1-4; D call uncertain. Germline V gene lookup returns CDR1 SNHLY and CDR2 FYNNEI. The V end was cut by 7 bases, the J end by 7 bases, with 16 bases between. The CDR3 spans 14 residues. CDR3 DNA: TGTGCCAGCACTACCCTCGGGTTTTCTGAAAAACTGTTTTTT. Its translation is CASTTLGFSEKLFF.

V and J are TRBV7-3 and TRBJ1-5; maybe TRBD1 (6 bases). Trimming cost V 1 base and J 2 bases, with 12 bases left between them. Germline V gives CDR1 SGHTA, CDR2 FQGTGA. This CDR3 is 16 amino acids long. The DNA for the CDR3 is TGTGCCAGCAGCTTAAAAGGGGCAGGGGGCAATCAGCCCCAGCATTTT. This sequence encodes CASSLKGAGGNQPQHF.

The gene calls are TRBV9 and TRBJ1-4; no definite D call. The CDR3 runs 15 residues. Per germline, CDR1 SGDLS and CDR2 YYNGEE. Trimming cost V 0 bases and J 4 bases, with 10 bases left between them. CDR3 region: CASSVGLRHNEKLFF. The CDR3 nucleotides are TGTGCCAGCAGCGTAGGTTTGAGGCATAATGAAAAACTGTTTTTT.